This TCR beta chain was sequenced for a study of T cell repertoires in cytomegalovirus infection. Study-level information: It was recently identified HLA-C-restricted and well-studied HLA-B-restricted CMV epitopes that the study used. Public signatures in TCR beta pointed to CMV infection and matching HLA type.

TCRdb reprocessed the reads via MiXCR and lists one record per CDR3 protein. The sample includes 340,000 or so distinct CDR3 sequences, 25% of them seen just once. Findings of the study overall: CMV carriers having the relevant HLA were flagged by cumulative public TCR beta family frequency.

The CDR3 extends over 15 amino acids. Trimming took 3 bases from V and 3 from J; bases not matched to a gene: 5. On this clonotype: What it binds is not known.

The origin of this receptor is a human donor in good health (CMV status not recorded). Some clones in this sample may be carry-over from other donors' samples. The V and J genes are TRBV12-3 or TRBV12-4 and TRBJ2-3, with TRBD1 identical over 8 bases. Here the sequenced sample was cultured PBMCs, taken from culture after CMV antigen stimulation. As DNA, the CDR3 is TGTGCCAGCAGTTTCCGACAGGGGAGGACAGATACGCAGTATTTT. Amino acid sequence: CASSFRQGRTDTQYF.